This T cell receptor beta chain is from a study of blood T cell repertoires in COVID-19. Deletions cut 7 bases from V and 4 bases from J, with 13 bases between. CDR1 is LNHDA, CDR2 SQIVND, per germline (reference sequence). CDR3 length: 14 amino acids. In the study's own analysis: Cell counts per sample came from amplifying reference gene primers. Measured with immunoSEQ multiplex PCR; TCRdb has only the in-frame clones, and not every one. For V, J and clone size, that table is used; D and trimming come from the DNA. The sample has about 61,000 clones, around nine tenths seen once. This TCR was sampled from a woman in her forties or fifties with active or convalescent COVID-19. The sample consisted of peripheral blood. The rearrangement joins TRBV19 to TRBJ2-2; tentatively, D is TRBD2 (5 bases). The CDR3 sequence is CASNKDSPTGELFF. CDR3 DNA sequence: TGTGCCAGTAATAAGGACTCCCCCACCGGGGAGCTGTTTTTT.